One sample yielded the 16 T cell receptor beta chains listed below, sequenced in a study of Ad26.COV2.S vaccination and SARS-CoV-2 variants. TCRdb keeps only in-frame clones here, not all; method: immunoSEQ multiplex PCR. The data show roughly 680,000 clones, around 92% seen once. Treatment here: some 20 received Ad26.COV2.S at low or high dose, single or two shots; about five received placebo; per-sample allocation not given. On day 63 after the first injection, vaccine and placebo recipients gave samples. Material: peripheral blood, obtained in a trial of Ad26.COV2.S vaccine versus placebo. The receptors shown here come from a person between 18 and 65 years old who received the Ad26.COV2.S COVID-19 vaccine or a placebo.

In this sample, this clone turned up a few times. The chain has TRBV9 and TRBJ2-2; tentative D call: TRBD1 (5 bases). Trimming took 4 bases from V and 4 from J, leaving 14 bases between them. Looked up from germline, CDR1 is SGDLS and CDR2 is YYNGEE. The CDR3 totals 15 residues. This CDR3 is CASSQGAGFTGELFF. Here the CDR3 DNA reads TGTGCCAGCAGCCAAGGGGCAGGGTTCACCGGGGAGCTGTTTTTT.

This clone was seen once. The chain is built from TRBV19 and TRBJ2-4, with D perhaps TRBD1 (5 bases). Germline V gene data show CDR1 as LNHDA and CDR2 as SQIVND (reference sequence). This CDR3 has 16 residues. V lost 5 bases and J 0 bases, leaving 14 bases between the germline ends. This chain's CDR3 is CASSDGHQQAKNIQYF. DNA for the CDR3: TGTGCCAGTAGTGACGGACATCAGCAAGCCAAAAACATTCAGTACTTC.

CDR3 nucleotide sequence: TGTGCCTGGAGTGGGCAGAGAACAACTAATGAAAAACTGTTTTTT. It translates to CAWSGQRTTNEKLFF. This chain joins TRBV30 and TRBJ1-4; D gene unclear. CDR3 length: 15 amino acids. Germline CDR1 is GTSNPN and CDR2 is SVGIG (reference sequence). The V gene lost 1 base and the J gene lost 0 bases, with 9 bases spanning the gap.

This clone was seen a few times. The rearrangement uses TRBV6-6 and TRBJ2-7; no clear D gene. V was trimmed by 6 bases and J by 3 bases, leaving 3 bases between them. The CDR3 spans 10 residues. The germline gives CDR1 MNHNY, CDR2 SVGAGI (reference sequence). CDR3 sequence: CASRDYEQYF. The DNA for the CDR3 is TGTGCCAGCAGGGACTACGAGCAGTACTTC.

The chain joins TRBV7-9 to TRBJ1-1; 9 bases are shared with TRBD1. J gave up 5 bases and V 5 bases, and 9 bases lay outside the gene matches. There are 15 residues in the CDR3. CDR1 and CDR2 from the germline V gene are SEHNR and FQNEAQ (reference sequence). The CDR3 DNA is TGTGCCAGCAGCCCTGAGGGACAGGGAAGAACTGAAGCTTTCTTT. Residues: CASSPEGQGRTEAFF.

This chain connects TRBV3-1 (or the pseudogene TRBV3-2) to TRBJ2-7; 7 bases map to TRBD1. This CDR3 has 13 residues. With 8 bases clipped from V and 4 bases from J, the junction kept 8 bases outside the gene matches. Germline CDR1 LGHDT, CDR2 YNNKEL (reference sequence). The DNA of the CDR3 is TGTGCCAGCGGGCGGACAGGATTATACGAGCAGTACTTC. This gives the protein CASGRTGLYEQYF.

This clone came up a few times. The same CDR3 arises from other DNA sequences in this sample as well. The chain employs TRBV30 and TRBJ2-3; D not certain. The CDR3 covers 13 residues. Trimming took off 3 bases at V and 1 base at J, with 8 bases between the two ends. Germline CDR1 and CDR2: GTSNPN and SVGIG (reference sequence). The CDR3 nucleotides are TGTGCCTGGAGCAGAGGCCGCACAGATACGCAGTATTTT. Protein: CAWSRGRTDTQYF.

This clone was picked up a small number of times. V gene TRBV27 combines with J gene TRBJ1-1, with D possibly being TRBD1 (5 bases). The CDR3 has 15 amino acids. Trimming took 4 bases from V and 2 from J, leaving 14 bases between them. CDR1 MNHEY and CDR2 SMNVEV come from the germline V gene (reference sequence). The CDR3 nucleotides are TGTGCCAGCAGTTCAAACCCCCAGGGAAACACTGAAGCTTTCTTT. It codes for CASSSNPQGNTEAFF.

The chain carries TRBV18 and TRBJ2-5; unclear D gene. Germline V CDR1 and CDR2: KGHSH, LQKENI. The CDR3 has 13 amino acids. V lost 6 bases and J lost 2, with 10 bases in between. The CDR3 nucleotides are TGTGCCAGCTCCGTTGACCAGCAAGAGACCCAGTACTTC. Amino acids: CASSVDQQETQYF.

The chain links TRBV6-5 to TRBJ1-4; D is perhaps TRBD1 (5 bases). CDR3 length: 13 residues. V gave up 7 bases and J gave up 8 bases, with 14 bases separating them. In germline, CDR1 is MNHEY, CDR2 SVGAGI. The CDR3 loop is CASTSWGGEKLFF. Written as DNA, the CDR3 is TGTGCCAGCACGAGCTGGGGGGGAGAAAAACTGTTTTTT.

This clone has just one count. The chain recombines TRBV30 with TRBJ2-3, with 8 bases aligning to TRBD2. The CDR3 is made up of 17 amino acids. The germline V gene has CDR1 GTSNPN and CDR2 SVGIG (reference sequence). V lost 8 bases to trimming and J lost 8 bases; unmatched junction nucleotides: 24. CDR3 bases: TGTGCCCGGGAGGGGGAAAACCCCAGGGAGGGCCGGGGTACGCAGTATTTT. It encodes CAREGENPREGRGTQYF.

V is TRBV7-9 and J is TRBJ2-2; TRBD2 matches at 7 bases. V trimming: 10 bases; J trimming: 2 bases; junction bases outside the gene matches: 1. This CDR3 has 12 amino acids. Germline V gives CDR1 SEHNR, CDR2 FQNEAQ (reference sequence). CDR3: CATAGNTGELFF. In nucleotides, the CDR3 is TGTGCCACAGCGGGAAACACCGGGGAGCTGTTTTTT.

The chain is built from TRBV4-2 and TRBJ2-5; TRBD2 is a possible D gene (5 bases). Per the germline V gene, CDR1 is LGHNA and CDR2 is YNFKEQ. This CDR3 spans 15 amino acids. Trimming pared 4 bases from V and 6 bases from J, leaving 18 bases between. Written as DNA, the CDR3 is TGTGCCAGCAGCCGGAATGAGGGAGACGGAAAGACCCAGTACTTC. This sequence encodes CASSRNEGDGKTQYF.

The V gene is TRBV30, the J gene TRBJ2-7; the D gene is possibly TRBD1 (5 bases). Trimming shortened V by 0 bases and J by 2 bases, and 11 bases separated the two germline ends. The germline V gene encodes CDR1 GTSNPN and CDR2 SVGIG (reference sequence). The CDR3 is made up of 14 amino acids. CDR3 sequence (DNA): TGTGCCTGGAGTGTACTGACAGTACCCTACGAGCAGTACTTC. Protein sequence: CAWSVLTVPYEQYF.

The chain joins TRBV4-3 to TRBJ1-2; D remains ambiguous. Looked up from germline, CDR1 is LGHNA and CDR2 is YSLEER. The CDR3 spans 15 residues. Trimming pared 5 bases from V and 3 bases from J, leaving 16 bases between. CDR3 sequence: CASSYLRKGDYGYTF. As DNA, the CDR3 is TGCGCCAGCAGCTACTTAAGAAAGGGAGACTATGGCTACACCTTC.

The chain's CDR3 is CASSIRTGEQFF. As DNA, the CDR3 is TGTGCCAGTAGTATCAGAACGGGTGAGCAGTTCTTC. The chain joins TRBV19 to TRBJ2-1; no definite D call. The CDR3 covers 12 residues. Trimming took off 3 bases at V and 9 bases at J, with 9 bases between the two ends. The V gene's germline CDR1 is LNHDA and CDR2 SQIVND (reference sequence).